One sample yielded the 28 T cell receptor beta chains listed below, sequenced in a study of shared clonotypes between healthy human individuals. TCRdb's table, derived via immunoSEQ multiplex PCR, lists solely in-frame clones and lacks some. The sample holds around 940,000 clones, 60% to 85% seen once. Specimen: memory CD4+ T cells sorted from blood. The subset denotes: CD45RA-negative fraction. The origin of the receptors is a man aged 18 to 30 in good health.

This chain connects TRBV5-1 to TRBJ1-2; D ambiguous. The CDR3 sequence is 14 residues long. Trimming removed 0 bases from V and 3 bases from J, with 9 bases in between. Germline V CDR1 and CDR2: SGHRS, YFSETQ. The CDR3 DNA is TGCGCCAGCAGCTTGGCCAATAGTGACTATGGCTACACCTTC. This codes for CASSLANSDYGYTF.

V and J are TRBV28 and TRBJ1-4; 9 bases line up with TRBD1. Trimming took 4 bases from V and 6 from J; bases not matched to a gene: 6. Germline lookup yields CDR1 MDHEN and CDR2 SYDVKM. CDR3 length equals 15 residues. The CDR3 reads CASSSGTGGYEKLFF. The CDR3 bases are TGTGCCAGCAGTTCCGGAACAGGGGGCTATGAAAAACTGTTTTTT.

A note on this clone: The same CDR3 also results from other DNA sequences found in this sample. The gene calls are TRBV7-2 and TRBJ2-7, with D possibly TRBD2 on 5 matching bases. V gave up 0 bases and J gave up 6 bases, with 9 bases separating them. The length of the CDR3 is 13 residues. Germline loops: CDR1 SGHTA, CDR2 FQGNSA. CDR3 protein: CASSLASGVEQYF. CDR3 sequence (DNA): TGTGCCAGCAGCTTAGCTTCCGGGGTCGAGCAGTACTTC.

This clone appeared once. This chain links TRBV19 with TRBJ1-3; 10 bases are a match to TRBD1. With 10 bases clipped from V and 2 bases from J, the junction kept 8 bases outside the gene matches. The germline V gene encodes CDR1 LNHDA and CDR2 SQIVND (reference sequence). This CDR3 is 15 amino acids long. This CDR3 reads CATSGTGVAGNTIYF. In nucleotides, the CDR3 is TGTGCCACCTCCGGGACAGGGGTAGCTGGAAACACCATATATTTT.

The genes are TRBV30 and TRBJ1-2, with D perhaps matching TRBD1 (6 bases). The CDR3 has 16 residues. V was cut by 4 bases and J by 2 bases, with 20 bases left in between. The germline V gene has CDR1 GTSNPN and CDR2 SVGIG (reference sequence). The chain's CDR3 is CAWTPGHSYRNYGYTF. Here the CDR3 DNA reads TGTGCCTGGACCCCGGGACACTCCTACCGGAACTATGGCTACACCTTC.

With respect to this clone: The sample has other DNA sequences that encode this CDR3 too. CDR3 residues: CAWSVGGARKNIQYF. DNA of the CDR3: TGTGCCTGGAGTGTTGGGGGCGCGAGGAAAAACATTCAGTACTTC. This chain joins TRBV30 and TRBJ2-4; tentatively, D is TRBD1 (6 bases). CDR1 and CDR2 (germline): GTSNPN, SVGIG (reference sequence). The CDR3 is made up of 15 amino acids. The V end was cut by 0 bases, the J end by 4 bases, with 13 bases between.

The chain uses TRBV6-1 and TRBJ1-6, with D perhaps TRBD1 (5 bases). Germline V gene sequence: CDR1 MNHNS, CDR2 SASEGT. V was pared by 2 bases and J by 7 bases, with 12 bases between. The CDR3 spans 15 residues. The CDR3 sequence is CASSERAGRNSPLHF. DNA for the CDR3: TGTGCCAGCAGTGAACGGGCAGGGCGGAATTCACCCCTCCACTTT.

On this clone: A much bigger clone sits one base away, suggesting this may be a read error. The chain recombines TRBV7-9 with TRBJ2-5; tentatively, D is TRBD2 (6 bases). CDR1 and CDR2 (germline): SEHNR, FQNEAQ (reference sequence). This CDR3 comprises 13 residues. The V end lost 5 bases, the J end lost 0 bases, and 7 bases lay between the germline ends. The chain's CDR3 is CASSRDYQETQYF. CDR3 bases: TGTGCCAGCAGCAGGGACTACCAAGAGACCCAGTACTTC.

A single count supports this clone. The chain is built from TRBV6-1 and TRBJ2-1; D gene ambiguous. Between the trimmed V and J ends, which lost 8 bases and 2 bases, there was a span of 13 bases. The CDR3 spans 14 residues. Germline loops: CDR1 MNHNS, CDR2 SASEGT. The CDR3 DNA sequence: TGTGCCAGCCTCGTTCGTCCAGCCTACAATGAGCAGTTCTTC. Its protein is CASLVRPAYNEQFF.

This chain links TRBV2 with TRBJ1-2; D gene ambiguous. Trimming stripped 2 bases from V and 4 bases from J, with 11 bases between. The CDR3 length is 14 residues. The germline CDR1 and CDR2 sequences are SNHLY and FYNNEI. CDR3 protein: CASSETPRIYGYTF. CDR3 bases: TGTGCCAGCAGTGAAACGCCAAGGATCTATGGCTACACCTTC.

The rearrangement links TRBV25-1 to TRBJ2-3; 7 bases agree with TRBD2. The V gene end was trimmed by 6 bases and the J gene end by 0 bases; junction bases not matched to a gene: 3. CDR1 and CDR2 from the germline V gene are MGHDK and SYGVNS. CDR3 length: 14 residues. The CDR3 reads CASSSSGSTDTQYF. CDR3 DNA sequence: TGTGCCAGCAGCAGTAGCGGGAGCACAGATACGCAGTATTTT.

The V gene is TRBV5-4, the J gene TRBJ1-1; the D is unclear. V was shortened by 7 bases and J by 0 bases, with 13 bases between the two germline ends. CDR3 size: 14 residues. Germline loops: CDR1 SGHNT, CDR2 YYREEE (reference sequence). The CDR3 region is CASFMESMNTEAFF. Written as DNA, the CDR3 is TGTGCCAGCTTTATGGAGTCTATGAACACTGAAGCTTTCTTT.

The genes are TRBV2 and TRBJ2-7; D gene uncertain. The length of the CDR3 is 13 residues. The germline CDR1 and CDR2 sequences are SNHLY and FYNNEI. Trimming removed 5 bases at V and 3 bases at J, with 11 bases between. The CDR3 here is CASSYDGRYEQYF. Here the CDR3 DNA reads TGTGCCAGCAGTTACGATGGGCGCTACGAGCAGTACTTC.

The rearrangement joins TRBV6-6 to TRBJ2-7; 8 bases match TRBD2. The CDR3 spans 13 residues. V lost 8 bases to trimming and J lost 6 bases; unmatched junction nucleotides: 9. Germline CDR1 reads MNHNY; CDR2 reads SVGAGI (reference sequence). The CDR3 is CASLTSGSSEQYF. CDR3 coding DNA: TGTGCCAGCCTTACCAGCGGGAGCAGCGAGCAGTACTTC.

The chain has TRBV28 and TRBJ2-7; 12 bases are shared with TRBD1. Looked up from germline, CDR1 is MDHEN and CDR2 is SYDVKM. V shed 5 bases and J 4 bases; nucleotides not matched to a gene: 3. This CDR3 has 14 residues. CDR3 amino acids: CASSGTGGRYEQYF. The CDR3 coding sequence is TGTGCCAGCAGTGGGACAGGGGGCAGGTACGAGCAGTACTTC.

The chain combines TRBV7-8 with TRBJ1-5; no clear D gene. This CDR3 contains 13 residues. V was clipped by 1 base and J by 4 bases, with 5 bases between them. CDR1 is SGHVS, CDR2 FQNEAQ, per germline. CDR3 residues: CASSLGENQPQHF. The CDR3 region has the DNA TGTGCCAGCAGCTTAGGTGAAAATCAGCCCCAGCATTTT.

The V and J genes are TRBV6-1 and TRBJ1-2; possible D gene TRBD1, 6 bases. Trimming took 4 bases from V and 8 from J, leaving 14 bases between them. CDR3 length: 13 amino acids. Germline lookup yields CDR1 MNHNS and CDR2 SASEGT. In nucleotides, the CDR3 is TGTGCCAGCAGTGTAGCGGGGGCTCGGGGCTACACCTTC. Translation gives CASSVAGARGYTF.

The rearrangement joins TRBV18 to TRBJ2-1; perhaps TRBD2 as D (6 bases). CDR1 KGHSH and CDR2 LQKENI come from the germline V gene. The CDR3 covers 13 residues. The ends were cut back, 6 bases at V and 5 bases at J, with 11 bases in the middle. CDR3 DNA sequence: TGTGCCAGCTCGCCGACTAGGAACAATGAGCAGTTCTTC. This codes for CASSPTRNNEQFF.

The chain links TRBV9 to TRBJ2-1; 9 nucleotides align to TRBD1. CDR1 and CDR2 from the germline V gene are SGDLS and YYNGEE. V lost 3 bases to trimming and J lost 4 bases; unmatched junction nucleotides: 5. This CDR3 comprises 15 residues. As DNA, the CDR3 is TGTGCCAGCAGCGCGGGACAGGGCGGGTACAATGAGCAGTTCTTC. Protein product: CASSAGQGGYNEQFF. Combining the CDR3 with reference TRBV9 and TRBJ2-1 gives the whole variable domain DSGVTQTPKHLITATGQRVTLRCSPRSGDLSVYWYQQSLDQGLQFLIQYYNGEERAKGNILERFSAQQFPDLHSELNLSSLELGDSALYFCASSAGQGGYNEQFFGPGTRLTVL.

The V call is TRBV27, the J call TRBJ2-1; a possible D gene is TRBD2 (6 bases). The CDR3 contains 18 residues. Trimming removed 3 bases at V and 8 bases at J, with 26 bases between. Germline lookup yields CDR1 MNHEY and CDR2 SMNVEV (reference sequence). The CDR3: CASSLGEWGVINSDEQFF. CDR3 sequence (DNA): TGTGCCAGCAGTTTGGGGGAATGGGGGGTCATTAATTCGGATGAGCAGTTCTTC.

This sequence joins TRBV5-4 and TRBJ2-3; D is ambiguous. This CDR3 spans 13 amino acids. With 0 bases removed from V and 6 bases from J, the gap between germline ends came to 8 bases. Germline CDR1 and CDR2: SGHNT and YYREEE (reference sequence). CDR3 nucleotide sequence: TGTGCCAGCAGCTTGGCCGTATGGGATACGCAGTATTTT. Translating gives CASSLAVWDTQYF.

The sample holds one count of this clone. This rearrangement joins TRBV6-1 to TRBJ2-3; 8 bases map to TRBD2. Looked up from germline, CDR1 is MNHNS and CDR2 is SASEGT. CDR3 length equals 13 residues. The J segment lost 4 bases and the V segment lost 5 bases, leaving 2 bases of the junction unmatched. The CDR3 loop reads CASSREGADTQYF. The CDR3 DNA is TGTGCCAGCAGTCGGGAGGGGGCAGATACGCAGTATTTT.

This clone was detected once. This sequence joins TRBV28 and TRBJ2-1; D remains unclear. CDR3 length equals 15 residues. V was clipped by 6 bases and J by 0 bases, with 12 bases between them. CDR1 MDHEN and CDR2 SYDVKM come from the germline V gene. In DNA, the CDR3 is TGTGCCAGCAGCCCCGGTTGGAGCTCCTACAATGAGCAGTTCTTC. Its translation is CASSPGWSSYNEQFF.

With respect to this clone: A junction end diverges from the germline sequence, so it may reflect a read error. This sample includes further DNA sequences coding for the same CDR3. CDR3 amino acids: CASSLAAAENSPLHF. The CDR3 DNA reads TGTGCCAGCAGTTTAGCGGCTGCGGAGAATTCACCCCTCCACTTT. This rearrangement joins TRBV7-9 to TRBJ1-6, with D unresolved. Germline V gene lookup returns CDR1 SEHNR and CDR2 FQNEAQ (reference sequence). CDR3 length: 15 residues.

The chain has TRBV19 and TRBJ1-4; a possible D gene is TRBD1 (5 bases). Germline V gene sequence: CDR1 LNHDA, CDR2 SQIVND (reference sequence). The CDR3 extends over 14 amino acids. The V gene lost 7 bases and the J gene lost 5 bases, with 14 bases spanning the gap. The CDR3 loop is CASTRDDRNEKLFF. In DNA form, the CDR3 reads TGTGCCAGTACCAGGGACGACCGCAATGAAAAACTGTTTTTT. Supplemented by reference TRBV19 and TRBJ1-4, the full variable domain reads DGGITQSPKYLFRKEGQNVTLSCEQNLNHDAMYWYRQDPGQGLRLIYYSQIVNDFQKGDIAEGYSVSREKKESFPLTVTSAQKNPTAFYLCASTRDDRNEKLFFGSGTQLSVL.

This chain joins TRBV6-5 and TRBJ1-2, with 10 bases that match TRBD1. The germline V gene encodes CDR1 MNHEY and CDR2 SVGAGI. The CDR3 is made up of 16 amino acids. The trim removed 0 bases at V and 2 bases at J, leaving 3 bases unmatched. CDR3 sequence (DNA): TGTGCCAGCAGTTACTCGACAGGGGGCCAAAACTATGGCTACACCTTC. Amino acid sequence: CASSYSTGGQNYGYTF.

The CDR3 spells CASSESGERTGSYEQYF. The CDR3 DNA follows: TGCGCCAGCAGTGAGTCGGGGGAGAGGACCGGTTCCTACGAGCAGTACTTC. The genes are TRBV10-2 and TRBJ2-7; D may be TRBD1 or TRBD2 (5 bases each). The germline V gene encodes CDR1 WSHSY and CDR2 SAAADI. The CDR3 sequence is 17 residues long. The V end lost 0 bases, the J end lost 1 base, and 16 bases lay between the germline ends.

This chain joins TRBV11-3 and TRBJ2-2; the D gene is possibly TRBD2 (6 bases). The V and J ends lost 6 bases and 5 bases respectively, with 10 bases between them. The CDR3 length is 13 residues. Germline values: CDR1 SGHNT, CDR2 YENEEA. This CDR3 reads CASSPGLTGELFF. The CDR3 nucleotides are TGTGCCAGCAGTCCCGGACTAACCGGGGAGCTGTTTTTT.